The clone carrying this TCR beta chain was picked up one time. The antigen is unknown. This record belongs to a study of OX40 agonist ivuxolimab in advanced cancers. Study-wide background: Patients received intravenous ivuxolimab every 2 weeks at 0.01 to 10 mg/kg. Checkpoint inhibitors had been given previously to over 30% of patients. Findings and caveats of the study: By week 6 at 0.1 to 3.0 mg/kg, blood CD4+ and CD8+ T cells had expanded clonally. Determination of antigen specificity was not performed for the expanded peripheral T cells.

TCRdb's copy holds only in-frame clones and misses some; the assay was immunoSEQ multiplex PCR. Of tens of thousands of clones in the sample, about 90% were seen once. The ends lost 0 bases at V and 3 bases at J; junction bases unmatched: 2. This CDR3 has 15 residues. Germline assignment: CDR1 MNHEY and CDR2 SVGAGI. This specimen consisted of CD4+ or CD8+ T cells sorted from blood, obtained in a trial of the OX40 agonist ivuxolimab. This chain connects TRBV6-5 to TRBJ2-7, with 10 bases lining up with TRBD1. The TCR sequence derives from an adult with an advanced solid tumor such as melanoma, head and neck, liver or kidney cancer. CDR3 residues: CASSYSGTGVYEQYF. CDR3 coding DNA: TGTGCCAGCAGTTACTCGGGGACAGGGGTCTACGAGCAGTACTTC.